A selection of T cell receptor beta chains follows, all from one sample in a study of cytomegalovirus exposure and HLA in healthy donors. Generated by immunoSEQ multiplex PCR, the TCRdb table keeps only in-frame clones and is missing some. Among tens of thousands of clones, around three fifths were seen once, and the ten largest hold 3% to 5%. What was sequenced was PBMCs. These receptor sequences come from a man between 25 and 39 years old in good health and CMV-seronegative. The CDR3 runs from the conserved cysteine through the conserved F or W. D genes are given only for firm matches. A row's size may be missing; if present it is once, few, many or a size class.

>TRBJ2-3|TRBV6-1|.|.|12
TGTGCCAGCAGCAGGGTTAGGGATACGCAGTATTTT
CASSRVRDTQYF
>TRBJ1-1|TRBV7-9|once|.|11
TGTTCCAGCAGCCCTGGGACAGAAGCTTTCTTT
CSSSPGTEAFF
>TRBJ2-1|TRBV27|.|TRBD2|16
TGTGCCAGCAGTTTATTCGGACTAGCGACGCTCAATGAGCAGTTCTTC
CASSLFGLATLNEQFF
>TRBJ1-1|TRBV27|.|TRBD1|14
TGTGCCAGCAGGGCCGGGACAGACTACACTGAAGCTTTCTTT
CASRAGTDYTEAFF
>TRBJ2-2|TRBV28|few|TRBD2|17
TGTGCCAGCAGTTTAATTGCGGGAGGGCCGGGCACCGGGGAGCTGTTTTTT
CASSLIAGGPGTGELFF
>TRBJ2-7|TRBV29-1|.|.|12
TGCAGCGTGACATCGCAGGGGTTCGAGCAGTACTTC
CSVTSQGFEQYF
>TRBJ2-3|TRBV7-3|.|.|12
TGTGCCAGCAGCCCCCCGGGGGATACGCAGTATTTT
CASSPPGDTQYF
>TRBJ2-1|TRBV27|.|TRBD2|14
TGTGCCAGCAGTTCTAGCGGGTTATACAATGAGCAGTTCTTC
CASSSSGLYNEQFF
>TRBJ1-1|TRBV30|.|.|14
TGTGCCTGGAGCCAACCCACGGGGAACACTGAAGCTTTCTTT
CAWSQPTGNTEAFF
>TRBJ2-7|TRBV11-2|.|TRBD2|14
TGTGCCAGCAGCCTCCGACTAGCGGGGGTCGGGCAGTACTTC
CASSLRLAGVGQYF
>TRBJ2-3|TRBV14|.|.|14
TGTGCCAGCAGCCAAAACAGGGATACAGATACGCAGTATTTT
CASSQNRDTDTQYF
>TRBJ2-5|TRBV27|.|TRBD2|13
TGTGCCAGCAGTTTATCGCGGGGGGATACCCAGTACTTC
CASSLSRGDTQYF
>TRBJ2-2|TRBV2|.|TRBD2|15
TGTGCCAGCAATCCCAGGACTAGCGAGACCGGGGAGCTGTTTTTT
CASNPRTSETGELFF
>TRBJ2-3|TRBV2|.|TRBD1|15
TGTGCCAGCAGTGGGGGACAGGCCGAGGCAGATACGCAGTATTTT
CASSGGQAEADTQYF
>TRBJ2-7|TRBV7-8|few|.|13
TGTGCCAGCAGCTTAGGGACAACCTACGAGCAGTACTTC
CASSLGTTYEQYF
>TRBJ1-1|TRBV28|.|TRBD1|16
TGTGCCAGCAGTCCCCGGGACAGCCCCGTTGTTACTGAAGCTTTCTTT
CASSPRDSPVVTEAFF
>TRBJ2-7|TRBV27|few|TRBD2|15
TGTGCCAGCAGTCCAAATAGCGGGCCATCCTACGAGCAGTACTTC
CASSPNSGPSYEQYF
>TRBJ2-7|TRBV6-5|few|.|14
TGTGCCAGCAGCATATCCGGTGGCTCCTACGAGCAGTACTTC
CASSISGGSYEQYF
>TRBJ1-4|TRBV6-5|.|.|13
TGTGCCAGCACGGGGACTAGTGGGGAAAAACTGTTTTTT
CASTGTSGEKLFF
>TRBJ2-7|TRBV10-2|few|.|12
TGCGCCAGCAGGGAGACAGATTACGAGCAGTACTTC
CASRETDYEQYF
>TRBJ2-5|TRBV30|.|.|12
TGTGCCTGGATGCCGGGACAAGAGACCCAGTACTTC
CAWMPGQETQYF
>TRBJ1-3|TRBV5-1|.|.|16
TGCGCCAGCAGCTTAGCCGGGAGTTCGTTAGGAAACACCATATATTTT
CASSLAGSSLGNTIYF
>TRBJ2-3|TRBV27|.|TRBD2|16
TGTGCCAGCAGAGAGACTAGCGGGAGACGCACAGATACGCAGTATTTT
CASRETSGRRTDTQYF
>TRBJ2-7|TRBV23-1|.|.|15
TGCGCCAGCCCTACGGTGTGGAGGCTGGGTTACGAGCAGTACTTC
CASPTVWRLGYEQYF
>TRBJ1-6|TRBV18|few|.|15
TGTGCCAGCTCCCCAGGAGGCCCCTATAATTCACCCCTCCACTTT
CASSPGGPYNSPLHF
>TRBJ1-2|TRBV5-4|.|.|16
TGTGCCAGCAGCTCCGGGGGGGCAGGGGTCAACTATGGCTACACCTTC
CASSSGGAGVNYGYTF
>TRBJ2-7|TRBV7-6|.|TRBD1|14
TGTGCCAGCAGCTCCCTGACAGGGGCCTACGAGCAGTACTTC
CASSSLTGAYEQYF
>TRBJ2-1|TRBV12-5|.|TRBD2|14
TGTGCTAGTGGTAATAGCGGGACCAGCGCTGAGCAGTTCTTC
CASGNSGTSAEQFF
>TRBJ1-1|TRBV5-1|.|.|14
TGCGCCAGCAGCTTGGGTGGGGGGGCGTTAGACGCTTTCTTT
CASSLGGGALDAFF
>TRBJ2-3|TRBV5-1|.|TRBD1|17
TGCGCCAGCAGCTTGAGGGCAGGGGGCATAGGCACAGATACGCAGTATTTT
CASSLRAGGIGTDTQYF
>TRBJ2-3|TRBV6-5|few|TRBD2|13
TGTGCCAGCAAGCGGGGGGAGGCAGATACGCAGTATTTT
CASKRGEADTQYF
>TRBJ1-2|TRBV7-2|.|.|14
TGTGCCAGCAGCTTAGCAGCCTCCTTCTATGGCTACACCTTC
CASSLAASFYGYTF
>TRBJ2-5|TRBV7-2|.|.|15
TGTGCCAGCAGCTTGGCGAGACAAAGCGGTGAGACCCAGTACTTC
CASSLARQSGETQYF
>TRBJ2-1|TRBV5-8|.|.|15
TGTGCCAGCAGCTTGGTCGGGGGTGCCTACAATGAGCAGTTCTTC
CASSLVGGAYNEQFF
>TRBJ2-7|TRBV13|.|TRBD1|14
TGTGCCAGTCGACAGGGGGGCAGGCACTACGAGCAGTACTTC
CASRQGGRHYEQYF
>TRBJ1-4|TRBV5-1|.|.|16
TGCGCCAGCAGCTTGGCGGCAGGGTCAACTAATGAAAAACTGTTTTTT
CASSLAAGSTNEKLFF
>TRBJ2-1|TRBV6-1|.|.|15
TGTGCCAGCAGTGAAAGGTCTAGTTACCACAATGAGCAGTTCTTC
CASSERSSYHNEQFF
>TRBJ2-2|TRBV30|few|TRBD1|14
TGTGCCTGGAGTTGGCAGGGGGCAGCCGGGGAGCTGTTTTTT
CAWSWQGAAGELFF
>TRBJ1-5|TRBV7-3|.|.|11
TGTGCCAGCAGCTTCCGTCAGCCCCAGCATTTT
CASSFRQPQHF
>TRBJ2-3|TRBV7-3|.|TRBD2|17
TGTGCCAGCAGCCGAAAAGGGACTAGCGGGATGACAGATACGCAGTATTTT
CASSRKGTSGMTDTQYF
>TRBJ2-7|TRBV5-1|.|TRBD2|15
TGCGCCAGCAGCCCCCCGAGCGGGGGGGCCTACGAGCAGTACTTC
CASSPPSGGAYEQYF
>TRBJ1-2|TRBV5-1|.|TRBD1|14
TGCGCCAGCAGCTTGGGGGACAGGGGTGTTGGCTACACCTTC
CASSLGDRGVGYTF
>TRBJ1-6|TRBV19|once|TRBD1|16
TGTGCCAGTAGTAGAGCCTGGACAGGGGGTAATTCACCCCTCCACTTT
CASSRAWTGGNSPLHF
>TRBJ2-1|TRBV5-4|.|TRBD2|16
TGTGCCAGCAGCTTGGGGTTGCGGGAGGTGAAGACTGAGCAGTTCTTC
CASSLGLREVKTEQFF
>TRBJ2-3|TRBV27|.|TRBD2|19
TGTGCCAGCAGTTTATCCACCGCGCCTAGCGGGGGCCCCACAGATACGCAGTATTTT
CASSLSTAPSGGPTDTQYF